The 11 T cell receptor beta chains reported below all come from one sample, sequenced in a study of spatial heterogeneity in lung cancer. The sample's time point: sample taken at primary tumor resection. The authors sequenced whole RNA from tumor, nontumor lung or frozen PBMC without sorting. TCRdb re-analysed the 5' RACE reads in MiXCR, keeping a single row per CDR3 protein. Counted here are 50,000 or so distinct CDR3 sequences, approximately 10% occurring once; the ten biggest clones make up roughly 40%. The sample here was PBMCs, taken at surgery. The receptors here all came from a female donor with early-stage non-small cell lung cancer.

The table lists this clonotype with a few counts. The chain recombines TRBV14 with TRBJ2-7; D is unresolved. Looked up from germline, CDR1 is SGHDN and CDR2 is FVKESK. Trimming shortened V by 4 bases and J by 4 bases, and 17 bases separated the two germline ends. The CDR3 extends over 15 amino acids. Here the CDR3 DNA reads TGTGCCAGCAGCCTGACCCCCAGTTCTCCTTACGAGCAGTACTTC. Protein sequence: CASSLTPSSPYEQYF.

The V gene is TRBV5-5, the J gene TRBJ1-1; 8 nucleotides line up with TRBD1. The CDR3 runs 15 residues. CDR1 is SGHKS and CDR2 is YYEKEE in the germline V gene (reference sequence). Trimming cost V 4 bases and J 7 bases; bases outside gene matches: 12. CDR3 residues: CASSPGQGVNGEAFF. In DNA form, the CDR3 reads TGTGCCAGCAGCCCAGGACAGGGCGTAAACGGTGAAGCTTTCTTT.

At least ten counts were recorded for this clonotype. The rearrangement uses TRBV28 and TRBJ2-3; D is uncertain. CDR1 and CDR2 from the germline V gene are MDHEN and SYDVKM. This CDR3 has 13 amino acids. V was clipped by 7 bases and J by 4 bases, with 12 bases between them. CDR3 DNA sequence: TGTGCCAGCAACGTACTCAACGCAGATACGCAGTATTTT. Amino acid sequence: CASNVLNADTQYF.

This clonotype is large (0.1 to 1%) within its sample. This chain's CDR3 is CASSQERSSYEQYF. The CDR3 nucleotides are TGTGCCAGCAGCCAAGAGCGTAGCTCCTACGAGCAGTACTTC. V is TRBV3-2 and J is TRBJ2-7. TRBV3-2 is recorded as a pseudogene. The CDR3 runs to 14 residues.

The J gene is TRBJ2-3, the V gene TRBV20-1; 9 positions match TRBD2. The trim removed 4 bases at V and 7 bases at J, leaving 21 bases unmatched. Per germline, CDR1 DFQATT and CDR2 SNEGSKA (reference sequence). This CDR3 region has 18 residues. The CDR3 region has the DNA TGCAGTGCTACGATCCGAGAGGTCCTAGCGGGGCAAGGGAATACGCAGTATTTT. Its translation: CSATIREVLAGQGNTQYF.

The chain is built from TRBV6-6 and TRBJ2-6, with 11 bases identical to TRBD1. Germline trimming cut 7 bases from V and 3 bases from J; bases unmatched to any gene: 5. The CDR3 totals 16 residues. CDR1 and CDR2 (germline): MNHNY, SVGAGI (reference sequence). The DNA for the CDR3 is TGTGCCAGCACCCGGACAGGGGGCAATGGGGCCAACGTCCTGACTTTC. It translates to CASTRTGGNGANVLTF.

The chain employs TRBV19 and TRBJ1-1; 9 positions match TRBD1. The germline CDR1 and CDR2 sequences are LNHDA and SQIVND (reference sequence). V trimming: 6 bases; J trimming: 3 bases; junction bases outside the gene matches: 2. There are 13 residues in the CDR3. The CDR3 loop is CASRRTGDTEAFF. The CDR3, as DNA: TGTGCCAGTAGGCGGACAGGGGACACTGAAGCTTTCTTT. Full variable domain (rest looked up from reference TRBV19 and TRBJ1-1): DGGITQSPKYLFRKEGQNVTLSCEQNLNHDAMYWYRQDPGQGLRLIYYSQIVNDFQKGDIAEGYSVSREKKESFPLTVTSAQKNPTAFYLCASRRTGDTEAFFGQGTRLTVV.

This clonotype was observed a few times. CDR3 in amino acids: CASSYSTLWGGGAPDTDTQYF. The CDR3 region has the DNA TGTGCCAGCAGTTACTCGACCCTGTGGGGCGGGGGGGCCCCGGACACAGATACGCAGTATTTT. The V call is TRBV6-2 or TRBV6-3, the J call TRBJ2-3, with TRBD2 matching 9 bases. Per germline, CDR1 MNHEY and CDR2 SVGEGT. The CDR3 contains 21 residues. J gave up 2 bases and V 0 bases, and 18 bases lay outside the gene matches.

This clonotype was counted ten times or more. The CDR3 protein is CAIPHRISGELFF. In DNA form, the CDR3 reads TGTGCCATCCCTCACAGGATTTCCGGGGAGCTGTTTTTT. V and J are TRBV28 and TRBJ2-2; D is possibly TRBD1 (5 bases). Germline V gives CDR1 MDHEN, CDR2 SYDVKM. V lost 10 bases and J 6 bases, leaving 15 bases between the germline ends. This CDR3 contains 13 residues.

This clonotype has a count of ten or more. The gene calls are TRBV12-3 or TRBV12-4 and TRBJ1-2; the match to TRBD1 covers 7 bases. This CDR3 contains 14 residues. After removal of 5 bases from V and 3 bases from J, the junction contained 6 bases not matched to a gene. Written as DNA, the CDR3 is TGTGCCAGCAGTCGACAGGGAGTCGACTATGGCTACACCTTC. It yields the protein CASSRQGVDYGYTF.

This clonotype was picked up many times. The chain couples TRBV7-2 to TRBJ1-2; TRBD1 is a possible D gene (6 bases). CDR1 is SGHTA and CDR2 is FQGNSA in the germline V gene. The CDR3 runs to 14 residues. Trimming cost V 1 base and J 8 bases, with 14 bases left between them. The CDR3 spells CASSLVKSGGGYTF. Here the CDR3 DNA reads TGTGCCAGCAGCTTAGTTAAGTCCGGGGGCGGCTACACCTTC.